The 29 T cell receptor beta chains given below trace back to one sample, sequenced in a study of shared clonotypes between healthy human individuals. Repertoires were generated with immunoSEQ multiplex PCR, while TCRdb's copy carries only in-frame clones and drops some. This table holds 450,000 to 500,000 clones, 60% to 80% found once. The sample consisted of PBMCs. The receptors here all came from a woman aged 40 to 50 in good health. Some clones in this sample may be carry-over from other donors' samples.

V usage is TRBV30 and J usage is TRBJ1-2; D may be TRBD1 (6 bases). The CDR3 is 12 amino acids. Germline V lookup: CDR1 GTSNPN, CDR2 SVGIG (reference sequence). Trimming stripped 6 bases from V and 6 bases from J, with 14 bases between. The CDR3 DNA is TGTGCCTGCCGGGACATTGGTCATGGCTACACCTTC. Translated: CACRDIGHGYTF. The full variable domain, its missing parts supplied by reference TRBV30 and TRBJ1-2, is SQTIHQWPATLVQPVGSPLSLECTVEGTSNPNLYWYRQAAGRGLQLLFYSVGIGQISSEVPQNLSASRPQDRQFILSSKKLLLSDSGFYLCACRDIGHGYTFGSGTRLTVV.

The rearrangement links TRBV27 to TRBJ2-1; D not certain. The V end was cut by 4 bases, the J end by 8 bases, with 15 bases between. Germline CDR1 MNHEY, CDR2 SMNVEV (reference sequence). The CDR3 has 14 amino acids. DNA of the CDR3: TGTGCCAGCAGTTACCGGGCCGCGGATGATGAGCAGTTCTTC. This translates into CASSYRAADDEQFF.

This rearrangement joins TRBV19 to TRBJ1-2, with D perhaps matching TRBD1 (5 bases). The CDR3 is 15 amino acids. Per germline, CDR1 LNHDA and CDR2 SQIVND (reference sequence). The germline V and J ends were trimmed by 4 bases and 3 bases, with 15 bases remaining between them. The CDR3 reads CASSKGPPWDYGYTF. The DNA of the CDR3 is TGTGCCAGTAGTAAGGGACCGCCCTGGGACTATGGCTACACCTTC.

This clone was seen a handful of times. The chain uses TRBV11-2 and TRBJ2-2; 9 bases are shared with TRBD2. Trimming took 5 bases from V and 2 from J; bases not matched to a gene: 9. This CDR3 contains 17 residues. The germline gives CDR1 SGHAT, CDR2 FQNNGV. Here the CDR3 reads CASSPPSGATNTGELFF. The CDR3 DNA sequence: TGTGCCAGCAGCCCCCCTAGCGGGGCGACTAACACCGGGGAGCTGTTTTTT. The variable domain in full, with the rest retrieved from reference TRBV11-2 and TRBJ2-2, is EAGVAQSPRYKIIEKRQSVAFWCNPISGHATLYWYQQILGQGPKLLIQFQNNGVVDDSQLPKDRFSAERLKGVDSTLKIQPAKLEDSAVYLCASSPPSGATNTGELFFGEGSRLTVL.

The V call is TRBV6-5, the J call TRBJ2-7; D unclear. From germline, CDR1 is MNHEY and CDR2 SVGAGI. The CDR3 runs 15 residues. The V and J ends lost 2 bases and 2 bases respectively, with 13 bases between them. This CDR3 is CASSYDEGLTYEQYF. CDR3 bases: TGTGCCAGCAGTTACGACGAAGGGCTCACCTACGAGCAGTACTTC.

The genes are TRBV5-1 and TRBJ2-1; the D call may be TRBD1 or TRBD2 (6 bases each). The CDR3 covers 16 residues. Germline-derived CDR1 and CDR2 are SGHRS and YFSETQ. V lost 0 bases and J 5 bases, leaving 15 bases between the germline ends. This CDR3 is CASSLGLVGAHNEQFF. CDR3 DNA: TGCGCCAGCAGCTTGGGACTAGTGGGGGCACACAATGAGCAGTTCTTC.

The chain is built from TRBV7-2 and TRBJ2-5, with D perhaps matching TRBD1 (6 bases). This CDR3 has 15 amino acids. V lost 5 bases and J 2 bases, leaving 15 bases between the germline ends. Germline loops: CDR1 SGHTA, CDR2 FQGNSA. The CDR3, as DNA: TGTGCCAGCAGCACCTGGACAGATTTGCAAGAGACCCAGTACTTC. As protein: CASSTWTDLQETQYF.

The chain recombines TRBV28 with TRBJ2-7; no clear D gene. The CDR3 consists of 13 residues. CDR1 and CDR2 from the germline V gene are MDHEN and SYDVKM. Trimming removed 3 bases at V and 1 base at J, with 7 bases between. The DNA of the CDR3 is TGTGCCAGCAGTTTTCTGGGTTCCTACGAGCAGTACTTC. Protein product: CASSFLGSYEQYF.

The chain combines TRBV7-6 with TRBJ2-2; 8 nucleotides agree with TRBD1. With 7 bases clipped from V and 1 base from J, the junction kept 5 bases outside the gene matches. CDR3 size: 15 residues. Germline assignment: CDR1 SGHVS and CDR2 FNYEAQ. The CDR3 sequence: CASNSGTGNTGELFF. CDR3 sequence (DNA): TGTGCCAGCAACTCCGGGACAGGGAACACCGGGGAGCTGTTTTTT.

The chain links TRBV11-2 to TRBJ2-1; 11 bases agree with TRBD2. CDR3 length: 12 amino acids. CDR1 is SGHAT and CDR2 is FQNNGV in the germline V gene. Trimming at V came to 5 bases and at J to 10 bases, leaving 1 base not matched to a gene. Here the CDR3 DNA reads TGTGCCAGCAGCCGACTAGCGGGAGAGCAGTTCTTC. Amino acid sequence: CASSRLAGEQFF.

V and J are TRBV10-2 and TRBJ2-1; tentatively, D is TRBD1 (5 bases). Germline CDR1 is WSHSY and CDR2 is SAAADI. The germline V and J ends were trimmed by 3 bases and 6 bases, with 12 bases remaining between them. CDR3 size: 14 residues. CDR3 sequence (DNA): TGCGCCAGCAGTGAAGCCCCCAGGGTCAATGAGCAGTTCTTC. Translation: CASSEAPRVNEQFF.

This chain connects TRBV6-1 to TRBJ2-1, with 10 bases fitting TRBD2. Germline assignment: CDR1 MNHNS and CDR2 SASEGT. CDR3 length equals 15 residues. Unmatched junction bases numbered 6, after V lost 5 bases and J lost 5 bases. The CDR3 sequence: CASSTLLAGNNEQFF. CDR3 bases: TGTGCCAGCAGTACCTTACTAGCGGGGAACAATGAGCAGTTCTTC.

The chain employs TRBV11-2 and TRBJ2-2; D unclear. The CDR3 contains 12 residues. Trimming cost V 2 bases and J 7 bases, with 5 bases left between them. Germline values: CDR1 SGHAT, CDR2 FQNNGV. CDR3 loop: CASSLLIGELFF. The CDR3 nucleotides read TGTGCCAGCAGCTTATTAATCGGGGAGCTGTTTTTT.

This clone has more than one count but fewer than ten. CDR3 residues: CASSQDSDSRLTEAFF. The CDR3 DNA sequence: TGTGCCAGCAGCCAAGATTCGGACAGCCGGCTCACTGAAGCTTTCTTT. The chain recombines TRBV4-2 with TRBJ1-1; D may be TRBD1 (6 bases). This CDR3 has 16 residues. Between the trimmed V and J ends, which lost 0 bases and 4 bases, there was a span of 15 bases. CDR1 is LGHNA and CDR2 is YNFKEQ in the germline V gene.

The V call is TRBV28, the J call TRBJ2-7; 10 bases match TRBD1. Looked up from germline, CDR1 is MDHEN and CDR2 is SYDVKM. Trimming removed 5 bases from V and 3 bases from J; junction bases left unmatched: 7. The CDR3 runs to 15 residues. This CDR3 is CASSPPGQGNYEQYF. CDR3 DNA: TGTGCCAGCAGTCCTCCGGGACAGGGGAACTACGAGCAGTACTTC.

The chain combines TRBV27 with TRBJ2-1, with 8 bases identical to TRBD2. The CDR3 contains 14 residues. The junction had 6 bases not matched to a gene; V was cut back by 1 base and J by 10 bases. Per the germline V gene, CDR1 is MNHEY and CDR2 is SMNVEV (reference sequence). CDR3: CASSLFLAGREQFF. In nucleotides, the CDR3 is TGTGCCAGCAGTTTATTCTTAGCGGGACGGGAGCAGTTCTTC.

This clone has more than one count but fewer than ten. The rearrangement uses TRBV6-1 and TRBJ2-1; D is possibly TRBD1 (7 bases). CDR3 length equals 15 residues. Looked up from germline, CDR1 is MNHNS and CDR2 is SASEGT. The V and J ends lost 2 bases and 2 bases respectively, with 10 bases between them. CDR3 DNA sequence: TGTGCCAGCAGTGAACAGGGGGGCACCTACAATGAGCAGTTCTTC. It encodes CASSEQGGTYNEQFF.

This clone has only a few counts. Here the CDR3 reads CASSQTGWGQPQHF. Written as DNA, the CDR3 is TGTGCCAGCAGCCAGACAGGGTGGGGCCAGCCCCAGCATTTT. This sequence joins TRBV7-2 and TRBJ1-5, with 7 bases fitting TRBD1. CDR1 and CDR2 (germline): SGHTA, FQGNSA. V dropped 5 bases and J dropped 7; count of bases not matched to a gene: 8. The CDR3 runs to 14 residues.

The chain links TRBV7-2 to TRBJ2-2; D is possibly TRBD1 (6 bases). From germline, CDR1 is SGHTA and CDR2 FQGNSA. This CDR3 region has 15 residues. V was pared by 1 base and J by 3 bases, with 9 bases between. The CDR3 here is CASSLDRADTGELFF. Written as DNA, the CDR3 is TGTGCCAGCAGCTTAGACAGGGCCGACACCGGGGAGCTGTTTTTT.

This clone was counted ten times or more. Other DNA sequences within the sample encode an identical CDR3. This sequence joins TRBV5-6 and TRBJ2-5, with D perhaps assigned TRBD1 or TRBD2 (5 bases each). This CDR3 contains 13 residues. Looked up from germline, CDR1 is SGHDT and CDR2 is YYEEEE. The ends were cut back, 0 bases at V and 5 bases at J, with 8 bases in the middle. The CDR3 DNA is TGTGCCAGCAGCTTGGGAGGGGTCGAGACCCAGTACTTC. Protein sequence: CASSLGGVETQYF.

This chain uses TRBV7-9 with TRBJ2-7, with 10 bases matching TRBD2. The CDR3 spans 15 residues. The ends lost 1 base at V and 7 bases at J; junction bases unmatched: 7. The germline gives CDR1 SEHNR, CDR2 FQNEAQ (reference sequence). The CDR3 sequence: CASSLGPSGRGEQYF. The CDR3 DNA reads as TGTGCCAGCAGCTTAGGCCCTAGCGGGAGAGGAGAGCAGTACTTC.

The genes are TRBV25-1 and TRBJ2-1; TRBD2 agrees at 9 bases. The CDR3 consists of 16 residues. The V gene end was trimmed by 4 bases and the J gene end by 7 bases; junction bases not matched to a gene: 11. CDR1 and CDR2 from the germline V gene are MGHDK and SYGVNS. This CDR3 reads CASSGLRGRVGNEQFF. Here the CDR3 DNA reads TGTGCCAGCAGTGGTCTGCGCGGGAGGGTTGGGAATGAGCAGTTCTTC.

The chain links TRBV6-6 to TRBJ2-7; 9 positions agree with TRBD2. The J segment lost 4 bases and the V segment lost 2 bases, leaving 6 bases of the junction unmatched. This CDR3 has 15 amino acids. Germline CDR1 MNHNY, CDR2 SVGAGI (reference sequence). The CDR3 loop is CASSYEAGGPYEQYF. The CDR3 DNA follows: TGTGCCAGCAGTTACGAGGCGGGAGGGCCGTACGAGCAGTACTTC.

In DNA, the CDR3 is TGTGCCAGCAGTCCCTGGGGGGGCTCAAGTCAGCCCCAGCATTTT. Translating it yields CASSPWGGSSQPQHF. The V call is TRBV27, the J call TRBJ1-5, with D perhaps TRBD1 (6 bases). Trimming took off 5 bases at V and 6 bases at J, with 17 bases between the two ends. Germline CDR1 MNHEY, CDR2 SMNVEV (reference sequence). The CDR3 length is 15 residues.

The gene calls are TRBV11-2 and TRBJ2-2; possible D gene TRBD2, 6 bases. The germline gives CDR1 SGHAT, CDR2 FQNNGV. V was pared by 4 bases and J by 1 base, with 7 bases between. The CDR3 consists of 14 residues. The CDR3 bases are TGTGCCAGCAGCTATAGCGGGAACACCGGGGAGCTGTTTTTT. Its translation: CASSYSGNTGELFF. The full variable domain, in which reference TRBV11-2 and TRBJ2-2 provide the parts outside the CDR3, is EAGVAQSPRYKIIEKRQSVAFWCNPISGHATLYWYQQILGQGPKLLIQFQNNGVVDDSQLPKDRFSAERLKGVDSTLKIQPAKLEDSAVYLCASSYSGNTGELFFGEGSRLTVL.

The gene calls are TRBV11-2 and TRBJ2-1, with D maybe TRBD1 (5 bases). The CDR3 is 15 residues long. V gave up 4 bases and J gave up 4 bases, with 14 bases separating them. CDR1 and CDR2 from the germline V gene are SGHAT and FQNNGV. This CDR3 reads CASSSSGYYYNEQFF. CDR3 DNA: TGTGCCAGCAGCTCTTCAGGGTACTATTACAATGAGCAGTTCTTC.

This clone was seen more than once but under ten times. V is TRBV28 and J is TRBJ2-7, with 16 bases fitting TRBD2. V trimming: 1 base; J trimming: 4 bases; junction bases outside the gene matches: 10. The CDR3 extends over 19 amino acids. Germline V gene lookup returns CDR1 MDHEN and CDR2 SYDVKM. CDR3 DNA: TGTGCCAGCAGTTTATTGGGTTGGGGGACTAGCGGGAGGGTTTACGAGCAGTACTTC. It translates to CASSLLGWGTSGRVYEQYF. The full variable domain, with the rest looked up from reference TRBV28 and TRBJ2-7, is DVKVTQSSRYLVKRTGEKVFLECVQDMDHENMFWYRQDPGLGLRLIYFSYDVKMKEKGDIPEGYSVSREKKERFSLILESASTNQTSMYLCASSLLGWGTSGRVYEQYFGPGTRLTVT.

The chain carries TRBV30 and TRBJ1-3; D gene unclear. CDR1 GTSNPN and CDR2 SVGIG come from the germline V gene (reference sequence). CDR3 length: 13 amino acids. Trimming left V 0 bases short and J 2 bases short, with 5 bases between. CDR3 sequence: CAWSVNPGNTIYF. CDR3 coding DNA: TGTGCCTGGAGTGTAAATCCTGGAAACACCATATATTTT.

The DNA of the CDR3 is TGTGCCATCAGTGAGAGGCAGGGGAGAGAGACCCAGTACTTC. Translated: CAISERQGRETQYF. The chain has TRBV10-3 and TRBJ2-5; a weak D match, TRBD1 (6 bases). The CDR3 has 14 residues. Trimming took 2 bases from V and 4 from J, leaving 11 bases between them. Germline CDR1 is ENHRY and CDR2 is SYGVKD.